These 2 T cell receptor beta chains share one sample of origin, sequenced in a study of vaccination and CD4 T cells after COVID-19. For these receptors, no antigen is known. Specified treatment: roughly ten-day PBMC culture with coronavirus spike peptide pools or control peptides (ViraFEST assay). The Oncomine TCR Beta short-read assay generated sequence data from the DNA of cultured CD4+ T cells. TCRdb fed the PCR reads into MiXCR, producing one record per CDR3 protein. The sample carries 24,000 or so distinct CDR3 sequences, roughly 42% recorded once. What was sequenced was CD4+ T cells from blood, cultured in vitro. The origin of the receptors is a human donor who had recovered from COVID-19.

J is TRBJ1-5 and V is TRBV29-1; D is unresolved. Per the germline V gene, CDR1 is SQVTM and CDR2 is ANQGSEA. The CDR3 loop spans 13 amino acids. Between the trimmed V and J ends, which lost 3 bases and 4 bases, there was a span of 10 bases. This chain's CDR3 is CSVEVDKNQPQHF. In DNA, the CDR3 is TGCAGCGTTGAGGTCGACAAGAATCAGCCCCAGCATTTT. The full variable domain, its missing parts supplied by reference TRBV29-1 and TRBJ1-5, is SAVISQKPSRDICQRGTSLTIQCQVDSQVTMMFWYRQQPGQSLTLIATANQGSEATYESGFVIDKFPISRPNLTFSTLTVSNMSPEDSSIYLCSVEVDKNQPQHFGDGTRLSIL.

This chain joins TRBV5-4 and TRBJ1-1; tentative D call: TRBD1 (6 bases). The CDR3 covers 12 residues. Germline CDR1 SGHNT, CDR2 YYREEE (reference sequence). V lost 4 bases and J lost 8, with 12 bases in between. In DNA form, the CDR3 reads TGTGCCAGCAGCCATTCGGACAGAGAAGCTTTCTTT. Its protein product is CASSHSDREAFF.